These T cell receptor beta chains were read from a single sample in a study of cytomegalovirus exposure and HLA in healthy donors. TCRdb's copy holds only in-frame clones and misses some; the assay was immunoSEQ multiplex PCR. This table has 150,000 to 250,000 clones, approximately 85% appearing once. Source material: PBMCs. These receptors were obtained from a woman aged 45-65 years in good health and CMV-seronegative. The CDR3 runs from the conserved cysteine through the conserved F or W. D genes are given only for firm matches. Part of the rows lack a size; the others show once, few, many or a class for expanded clones.

CDR3aa | CDR3nt | d_gene | v_gene | len | abundance | j_gene
CASSNPGTGWHQPQHF | TGTGCCAGTAGTAACCCCGGGACAGGGTGGCATCAGCCCCAGCATTTT | TRBD1 | TRBV19 | 16 | - | TRBJ1-5
CASSVTGTDSYEQYF | TGTGCCAGCAGCGTTACCGGGACAGACTCCTACGAGCAGTACTTC | TRBD1 | TRBV13 | 15 | - | TRBJ2-7
CASSPPQGVSTDTQYF | TGTGCCAGCTCACCACCCCAGGGGGTTAGCACAGATACGCAGTATTTT | TRBD1 | TRBV18 | 16 | - | TRBJ2-3
CASSLTTKGGNQPQHF | TGTGCCAGCAGCCTCACGACCAAAGGAGGCAATCAGCCCCAGCATTTT | - | TRBV16 | 16 | - | TRBJ1-5
CASSLTGYEQYF | TGTGCCAGCAGCTTGACAGGCTACGAGCAGTACTTC | - | TRBV5-4 | 12 | - | TRBJ2-7
CASRHRGARDTQYF | TGTGCCAGCCGCCACAGGGGGGCTCGAGATACGCAGTATTTT | TRBD1 | TRBV28 | 14 | - | TRBJ2-3
CASSVLGSGANVLTF | TGCGCCAGCAGCGTGCTAGGTTCTGGGGCCAACGTCCTGACTTTC | - | TRBV5-1 | 15 | few | TRBJ2-6
CASSFKGGGEQYF | TGTGCCAGCAGCTTCAAAGGGGGCGGCGAGCAGTACTTC | TRBD1 | TRBV5-4 | 13 | once | TRBJ2-7
CASSKRLGGHSGANVLTF | TGTGCCAGCAGCAAACGCCTCGGGGGGCACTCTGGGGCCAACGTCCTGACTTTC | - | TRBV28 | 18 | - | TRBJ2-6
CASRGTGRTEAFF | TGTGCCAGCAGGGGAACAGGGAGAACTGAAGCTTTCTTT | - | TRBV6-1 | 13 | - | TRBJ1-1
CASSQELARGLANYGYTF | TGTGCCAGCAGCCAAGAGTTGGCCAGGGGTTTAGCTAACTATGGCTACACCTTC | - | TRBV5-4 | 18 | - | TRBJ1-2
CASSHLTGGGNYGYTF | TGCGCCAGCAGCCATCTGACAGGGGGCGGGAACTATGGCTACACCTTC | TRBD1 | TRBV4-3 | 16 | - | TRBJ1-2
CASRLGQAPYSNQPQHF | TGTGCCAGCAGGTTGGGGCAGGCCCCTTATAGCAATCAGCCCCAGCATTTT | - | TRBV28 | 17 | - | TRBJ1-5
CASSFTSGSPRNEQFF | TGCGCCAGCAGCTTCACTAGCGGGAGCCCCCGGAATGAGCAGTTCTTC | TRBD2 | TRBV5-1 | 16 | - | TRBJ2-1
CASAIGTAVEKLFF | TGTGCCAGCGCCATCGGGACAGCGGTTGAAAAACTGTTTTTT | TRBD1 | TRBV18 | 14 | - | TRBJ1-4
CASSLSGGEAFF | TGTGCCAGCAGTTTATCCGGGGGGGAAGCTTTCTTT | - | TRBV28 | 12 | once | TRBJ1-1
CASSLDVGTQYF | TGTGCCAGCAGCTTAGACGTCGGGACCCAGTACTTC | - | TRBV7-9 | 12 | - | TRBJ2-5
CASSVPPSSYNEQFF | TGTGCCAGCAGCGTACCCCCGAGCTCCTACAATGAGCAGTTCTTC | - | TRBV9 | 15 | - | TRBJ2-1
CASRPSGSYNEQFF | TGCGCCAGCAGACCTAGCGGCTCCTACAATGAGCAGTTCTTC | TRBD2 | TRBV5-1 | 14 | - | TRBJ2-1
CASSLGSGRATGEQFF | TGTGCCAGCAGCTTAGGTAGCGGGAGGGCCACAGGTGAGCAGTTCTTC | TRBD2 | TRBV7-2 | 16 | - | TRBJ2-1
CASSRDSASSGANVLTF | TGTGCCAGCAGCCGGGACAGCGCTTCCTCTGGGGCCAACGTCCTGACTTTC | TRBD1 | TRBV4-2 | 17 | - | TRBJ2-6
CASRTASGSVGEQFF | TGTGCCAGCAGGACCGCTAGCGGGAGTGTTGGTGAGCAGTTCTTC | TRBD2 | TRBV6-5 | 15 | - | TRBJ2-1
CASSLVAASLSTDTQYF | TGTGCCAGCAGCTTAGTCGCGGCTAGCCTGAGCACAGATACGCAGTATTTT | - | TRBV7-6 | 17 | - | TRBJ2-3
CASRETGTAAYEQYF | TGTGCCAGCAGAGAGACCGGGACAGCTGCCTACGAGCAGTACTTC | TRBD1 | TRBV6-1 | 15 | - | TRBJ2-7
CASSEALAGTYEQYF | TGTGCCAGCAGTGAAGCGCTAGCGGGGACCTACGAGCAGTACTTC | TRBD2 | TRBV6-1 | 15 | once | TRBJ2-7
CASSLFSGRETQYF | TGTGCCAGCAGCTTATTTTCAGGGAGGGAGACCCAGTACTTC | - | TRBV7-9 | 14 | - | TRBJ2-5
CASSFGLVSNQPQHF | TGTGCCAGCAGTTTCGGTCTGGTTAGCAATCAGCCCCAGCATTTT | - | TRBV28 | 15 | - | TRBJ1-5
CASSRAGGNYGYTF | TGTGCCAGCAGTCGGGCAGGGGGCAACTATGGCTACACCTTC | TRBD1 | TRBV27 | 14 | - | TRBJ1-2
CSSGPQETQYF | TGCAGCAGCGGACCTCAAGAGACCCAGTACTTC | - | TRBV29-1 | 11 | once | TRBJ2-5